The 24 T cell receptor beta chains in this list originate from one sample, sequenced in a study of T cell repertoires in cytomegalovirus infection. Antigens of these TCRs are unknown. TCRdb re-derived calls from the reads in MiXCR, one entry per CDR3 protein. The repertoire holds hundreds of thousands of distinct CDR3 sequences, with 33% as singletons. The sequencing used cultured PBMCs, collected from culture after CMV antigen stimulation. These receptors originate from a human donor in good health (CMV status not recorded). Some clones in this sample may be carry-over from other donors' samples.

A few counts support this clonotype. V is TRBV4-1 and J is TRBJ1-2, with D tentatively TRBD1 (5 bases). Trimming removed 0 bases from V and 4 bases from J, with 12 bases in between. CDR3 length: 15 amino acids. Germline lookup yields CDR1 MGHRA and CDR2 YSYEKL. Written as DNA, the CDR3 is TGCGCCAGCAGCCAAGACCCGGGACCCACCTATGGCTACACCTTC. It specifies CASSQDPGPTYGYTF.

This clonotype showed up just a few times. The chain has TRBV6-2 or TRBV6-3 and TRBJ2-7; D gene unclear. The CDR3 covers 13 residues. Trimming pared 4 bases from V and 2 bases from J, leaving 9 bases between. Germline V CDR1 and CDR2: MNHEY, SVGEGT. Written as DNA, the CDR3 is TGTGCCAGCAGTTCGGCCGCCGCCTACGAGCAGTACGTC. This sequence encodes CASSSAAAYEQYV.

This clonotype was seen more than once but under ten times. CDR3 bases: TGTGCCAGCAGCGTTGGGACGGACGGGTTGAGCTCCTATAATTCACCCCTCCACTTT. It yields the protein CASSVGTDGLSSYNSPLHF. This chain uses TRBV5-4 with TRBJ1-6, with a possible D match to TRBD1 (5 bases). The CDR3 length is 19 residues. The germline V gene has CDR1 SGHNT and CDR2 YYREEE (reference sequence). V lost 4 bases and J lost 0, with 20 bases in between.

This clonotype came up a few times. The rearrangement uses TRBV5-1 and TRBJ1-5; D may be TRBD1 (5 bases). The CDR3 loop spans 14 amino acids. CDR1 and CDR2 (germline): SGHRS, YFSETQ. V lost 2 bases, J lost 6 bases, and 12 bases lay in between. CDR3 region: CASSFSGLSQPQHF. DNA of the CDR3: TGCGCCAGCAGCTTTTCAGGGTTATCTCAGCCCCAGCATTTT.

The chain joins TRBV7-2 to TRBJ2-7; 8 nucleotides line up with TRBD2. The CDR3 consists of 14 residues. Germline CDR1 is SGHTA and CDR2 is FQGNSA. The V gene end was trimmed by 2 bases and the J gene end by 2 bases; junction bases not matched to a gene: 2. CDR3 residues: CASSLSGSPYEQYF. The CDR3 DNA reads TGTGCCAGCAGCTTAAGCGGGAGCCCCTACGAGCAGTACTTC.

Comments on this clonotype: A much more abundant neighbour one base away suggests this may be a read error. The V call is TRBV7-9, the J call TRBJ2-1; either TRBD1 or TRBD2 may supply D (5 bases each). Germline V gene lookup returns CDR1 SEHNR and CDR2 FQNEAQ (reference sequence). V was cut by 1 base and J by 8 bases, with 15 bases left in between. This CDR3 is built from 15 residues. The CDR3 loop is CASSLGPWGRYEQFF. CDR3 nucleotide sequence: TGTGCCAGCAGCTTAGGTCCGTGGGGACGCTATGAGCAGTTCTTC.

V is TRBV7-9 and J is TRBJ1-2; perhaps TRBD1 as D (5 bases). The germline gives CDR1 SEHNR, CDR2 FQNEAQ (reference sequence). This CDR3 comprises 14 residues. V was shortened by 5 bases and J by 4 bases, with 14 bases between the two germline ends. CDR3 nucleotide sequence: TGTGCCAGCAGCCCCCAACAGGAATCCTATGGCTACACCTTC. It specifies CASSPQQESYGYTF.

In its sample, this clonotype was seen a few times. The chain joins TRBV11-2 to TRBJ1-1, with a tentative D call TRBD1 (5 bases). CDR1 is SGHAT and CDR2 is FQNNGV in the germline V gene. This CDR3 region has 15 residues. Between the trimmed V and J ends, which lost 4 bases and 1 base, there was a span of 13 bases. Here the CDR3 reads CASSWSSTGNTEAFF. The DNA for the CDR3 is TGTGCCAGCAGCTGGAGTTCTACAGGGAACACTGAAGCTTTCTTT.

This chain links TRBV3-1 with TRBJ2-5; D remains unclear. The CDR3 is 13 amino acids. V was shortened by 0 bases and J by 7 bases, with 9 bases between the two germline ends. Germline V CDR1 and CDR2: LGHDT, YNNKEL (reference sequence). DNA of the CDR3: TGTGCCAGCAGCCAAGATTGGGAAGGGACCCAGTACTTC. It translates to CASSQDWEGTQYF.

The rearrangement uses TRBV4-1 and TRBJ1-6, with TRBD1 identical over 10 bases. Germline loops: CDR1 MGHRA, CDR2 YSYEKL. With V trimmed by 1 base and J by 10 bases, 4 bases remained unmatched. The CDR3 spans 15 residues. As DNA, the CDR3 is TGCGCCAGCAGCCAAGGGGACAGGGGATACTCACCCCTCCACTTT. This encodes CASSQGDRGYSPLHF.

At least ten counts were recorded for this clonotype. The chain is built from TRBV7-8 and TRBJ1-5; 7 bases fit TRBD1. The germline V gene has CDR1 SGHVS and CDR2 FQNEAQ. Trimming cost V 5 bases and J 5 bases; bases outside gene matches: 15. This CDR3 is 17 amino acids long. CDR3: CASSAWTGFERDQPQHF. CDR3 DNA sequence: TGTGCCAGCAGCGCCTGGACAGGTTTTGAGAGGGATCAGCCCCAGCATTTT. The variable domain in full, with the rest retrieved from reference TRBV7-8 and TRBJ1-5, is GAGVSQSPRYKVAKRGQDVALRCDPISGHVSLFWYQQALGQGPEFLTYFQNEAQLDKSGLPSDRFFAERPEGSVSTLKIQRTQQEDSAVYLCASSAWTGFERDQPQHFGDGTRLSIL.

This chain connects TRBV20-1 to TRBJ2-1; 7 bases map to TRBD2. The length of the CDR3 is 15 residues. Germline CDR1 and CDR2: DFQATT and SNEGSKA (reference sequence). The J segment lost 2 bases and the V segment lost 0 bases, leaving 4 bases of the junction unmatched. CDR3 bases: TGCAGTGCTAGAGACTCTAGCGGAGCCTACAATGAGCAGTTCTTC. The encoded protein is CSARDSSGAYNEQFF.

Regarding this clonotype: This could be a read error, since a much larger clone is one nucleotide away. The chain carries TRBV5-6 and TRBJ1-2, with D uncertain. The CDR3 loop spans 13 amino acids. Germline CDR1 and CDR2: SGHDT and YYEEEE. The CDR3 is CASSPYGIYGFTF. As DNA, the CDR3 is TGTGCCAGCAGCCCGTACGGGATTTATGGCTTCACCTTC.

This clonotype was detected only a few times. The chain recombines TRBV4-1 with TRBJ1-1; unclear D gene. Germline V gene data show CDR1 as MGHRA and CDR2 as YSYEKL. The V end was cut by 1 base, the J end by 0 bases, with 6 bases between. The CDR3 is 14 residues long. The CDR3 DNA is TGCGCCAGCAGCCAAGGCATATTGAACACTGAAGCTTTCTTT. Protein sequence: CASSQGILNTEAFF.

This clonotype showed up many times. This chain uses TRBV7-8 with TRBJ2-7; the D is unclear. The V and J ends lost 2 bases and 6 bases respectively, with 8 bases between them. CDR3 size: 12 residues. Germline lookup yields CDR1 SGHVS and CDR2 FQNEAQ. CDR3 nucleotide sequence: TGTGCCAGCAGCTTATCCCCCGGCGAGCAGTACTTC. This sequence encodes CASSLSPGEQYF. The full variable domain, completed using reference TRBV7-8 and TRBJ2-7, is GAGVSQSPRYKVAKRGQDVALRCDPISGHVSLFWYQQALGQGPEFLTYFQNEAQLDKSGLPSDRFFAERPEGSVSTLKIQRTQQEDSAVYLCASSLSPGEQYFGPGTRLTVT.

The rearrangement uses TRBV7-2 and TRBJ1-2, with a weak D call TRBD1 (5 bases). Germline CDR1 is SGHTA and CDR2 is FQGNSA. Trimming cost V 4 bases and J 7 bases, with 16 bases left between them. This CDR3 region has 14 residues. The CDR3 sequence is CASSYPPGARGYTF. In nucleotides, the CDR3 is TGTGCCAGCAGCTACCCGCCCGGGGCTCGTGGCTACACCTTC.

The CDR3 region has the DNA TGTGCCAGCTCTCCCATCGTCCTGGGGCTCAATGAGCAGTTCTTC. This codes for CASSPIVLGLNEQFF. The chain recombines TRBV18 with TRBJ2-1, with D possibly matching TRBD1 (5 bases). V was cut by 6 bases and J by 6 bases, with 18 bases left in between. The CDR3 covers 15 residues. Germline V CDR1 and CDR2: KGHSH, LQKENI.

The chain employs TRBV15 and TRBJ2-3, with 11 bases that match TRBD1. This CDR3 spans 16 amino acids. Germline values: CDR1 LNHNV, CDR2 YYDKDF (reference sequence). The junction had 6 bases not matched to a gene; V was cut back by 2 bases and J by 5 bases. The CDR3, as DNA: TGTGCCACCAGCAGAAAGGGACAGGGGGTAGGAGATACGCAGTATTTT. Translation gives CATSRKGQGVGDTQYF.

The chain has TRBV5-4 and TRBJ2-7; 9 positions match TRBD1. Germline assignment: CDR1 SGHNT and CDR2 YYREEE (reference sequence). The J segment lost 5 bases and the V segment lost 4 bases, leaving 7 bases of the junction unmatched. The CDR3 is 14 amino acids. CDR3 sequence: CASSRGTGTHEQYF. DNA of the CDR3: TGTGCCAGCAGCCGAGGGACAGGGACCCACGAGCAGTACTTC.

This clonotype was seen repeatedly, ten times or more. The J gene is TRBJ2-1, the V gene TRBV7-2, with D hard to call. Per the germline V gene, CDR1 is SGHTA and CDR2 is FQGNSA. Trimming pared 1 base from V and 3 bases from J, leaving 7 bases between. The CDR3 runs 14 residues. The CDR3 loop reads CASSLDPVYNEQFF. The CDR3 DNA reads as TGTGCCAGCAGCTTAGACCCAGTCTACAATGAGCAGTTCTTC.

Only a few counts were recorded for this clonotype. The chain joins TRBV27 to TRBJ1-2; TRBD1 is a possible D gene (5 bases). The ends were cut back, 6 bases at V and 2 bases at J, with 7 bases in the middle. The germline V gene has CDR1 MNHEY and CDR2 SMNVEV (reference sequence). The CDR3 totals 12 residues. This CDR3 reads CASRTENYGYTF. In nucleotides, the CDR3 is TGTGCCAGCAGGACAGAAAACTATGGCTACACCTTC.

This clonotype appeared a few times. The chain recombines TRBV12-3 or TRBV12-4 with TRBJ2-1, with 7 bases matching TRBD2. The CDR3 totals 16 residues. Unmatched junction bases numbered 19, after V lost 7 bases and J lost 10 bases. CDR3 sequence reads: CASILPPSGGGREQFF. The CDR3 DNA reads TGTGCCAGCATCCTACCCCCGTCGGGGGGAGGGCGGGAGCAGTTCTTC.

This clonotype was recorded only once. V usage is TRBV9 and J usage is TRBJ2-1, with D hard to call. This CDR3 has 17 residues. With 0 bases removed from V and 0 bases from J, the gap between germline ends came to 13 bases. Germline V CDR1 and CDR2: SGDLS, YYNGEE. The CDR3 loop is CASSVGNYQSSYNEQFF. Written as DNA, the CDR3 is TGTGCCAGCAGCGTAGGGAACTACCAGAGCTCCTACAATGAGCAGTTCTTC.

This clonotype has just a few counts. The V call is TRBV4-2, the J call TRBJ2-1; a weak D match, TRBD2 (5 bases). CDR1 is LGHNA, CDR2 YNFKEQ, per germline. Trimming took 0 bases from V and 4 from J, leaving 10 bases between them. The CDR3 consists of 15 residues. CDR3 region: CASSQDRGNYNEQFF. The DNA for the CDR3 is TGTGCCAGCAGCCAAGATCGGGGTAATTACAATGAGCAGTTCTTC.